This passage covers 17 T cell receptor beta chains from one sample sequenced in a study of T cells in Graves' hyperthyroidism and ophthalmopathy. Researchers amplified the TCR beta CDR3 regions from RNA transcripts. The study used the HTBI primer set for a first-round RT-PCR of the TCR CDR3. TCRdb re-analysed the multiplex PCR reads in MiXCR, keeping a single row per CDR3 protein. This table holds under 600,000 distinct CDR3 sequences, approximately 16% found once. Sequencing was performed on blood. These receptors all stem from a woman between 40 and 50 years old with Graves' ophthalmopathy.

CDR3 sequence: CASSRALSSYEQYF. The CDR3 DNA is TGCGCCAGCAGCCGGGCGCTCAGCTCCTACGAGCAGTACTTC. The chain couples TRBV5-1 to TRBJ2-7, with D unresolved. Trimming took 4 bases from V and 0 from J, leaving 11 bases between them. This CDR3 is 14 amino acids long. Per the germline V gene, CDR1 is SGHRS and CDR2 is YFSETQ. Based on the CDR3 plus reference TRBV5-1 and TRBJ2-7, the full variable domain is KAGVTQTPRYLIKTRGQQVTLSCSPISGHRSVSWYQQTPGQGLQFLFEYFSETQRNKGNFPGRFSGRQFSNSRSEMNVSTLELGDSALYLCASSRALSSYEQYFGPGTRLTVT.

The CDR3 coding sequence is TGCGCCAGCAGCTTGACGTCGGGACAGGTAGACTACGAGCAGTACTTC. This sequence encodes CASSLTSGQVDYEQYF. The chain uses TRBV5-1 and TRBJ2-7; 8 bases map to TRBD1. CDR3 length: 16 residues. In germline, CDR1 is SGHRS, CDR2 YFSETQ. V lost 1 base and J lost 3; bases outside the gene matches: 9.

The rearrangement joins TRBV10-3 to TRBJ2-3, with D hard to call. Looked up from germline, CDR1 is ENHRY and CDR2 is SYGVKD. V lost 0 bases, J lost 4 bases, and 8 bases lay in between. The CDR3 has 14 residues. The CDR3: CAISESKAADTQYF. The CDR3 DNA follows: TGTGCCATCAGTGAGTCGAAGGCTGCAGATACGCAGTATTTT.

The CDR3 bases are TGTGCCAGCAGCTCTAGACCAGGACTAGCGGGGATCACCGGGGAGCTGTTTTTT. Translated, it gives CASSSRPGLAGITGELFF. V usage is TRBV3-1 and J usage is TRBJ2-2; TRBD2 matches 12 bases. Germline V gene data show CDR1 as LGHDT and CDR2 as YNNKEL (reference sequence). V was clipped by 5 bases and J by 4 bases; unmatched bases: 11. This CDR3 region has 18 residues.

In nucleotides, the CDR3 is TGTGCCATCAGCCGCACTAGCGGGCCCTCTCCCTACGAGCAGTACTTC. Its protein is CAISRTSGPSPYEQYF. The rearrangement links TRBV10-3 to TRBJ2-7; 9 bases are shared with TRBD2. CDR1 is ENHRY, CDR2 SYGVKD, per germline. The V gene end was trimmed by 6 bases and the J gene end by 2 bases; junction bases not matched to a gene: 11. This CDR3 is 16 amino acids long.

This clonotype was detected ten times or more. The chain joins TRBV3-1 to TRBJ2-1; D is unresolved. In germline, CDR1 is LGHDT, CDR2 YNNKEL (reference sequence). Trimming left V 0 bases short and J 5 bases short, with 5 bases between. CDR3 length equals 13 residues. CDR3 residues: CASSQDRNNEQFF. The DNA for the CDR3 is TGTGCCAGCAGCCAAGACCGCAACAATGAGCAGTTCTTC.

This chain uses TRBV6-5 with TRBJ2-5; 8 nucleotides line up with TRBD2. This CDR3 has 14 amino acids. CDR1 and CDR2 from the germline V gene are MNHEY and SVGAGI. V lost 0 bases, J lost 5 bases, and 2 bases stayed unmatched. The CDR3 is CASSYSTSAETQYF. In nucleotides, the CDR3 is TGTGCCAGCAGTTACTCGACTAGCGCGGAGACCCAGTACTTC.

This clonotype was counted between two and nine times. The chain recombines TRBV7-2 with TRBJ1-3; perhaps TRBD1 as D (6 bases). The germline V gene encodes CDR1 SGHTA and CDR2 FQGNSA. V was trimmed by 1 base and J by 7 bases, leaving 14 bases between them. This CDR3 is 15 amino acids long. In DNA form, the CDR3 reads TGTGCCAGCAGCTTAGGATTGGGGGACATCAACACCATATATTTT. Protein: CASSLGLGDINTIYF. Combining the CDR3 with reference TRBV7-2 and TRBJ1-3 gives the whole variable domain GAGVSQSPSNKVTEKGKDVELRCDPISGHTALYWYRQSLGQGLEFLIYFQGNSAPDKSGLPSDRFSAERTGGSVSTLTIQRTQQEDSAVYLCASSLGLGDINTIYFGEGSWLTVV.

The V and J genes are TRBV15 and TRBJ2-7; D is perhaps TRBD1 (6 bases). The CDR3 has 17 residues. The germline gives CDR1 LNHNV, CDR2 YYDKDF (reference sequence). The V end lost 3 bases, the J end lost 7 bases, and 25 bases lay between the germline ends. The CDR3 is CATSSVTRPGELGEQYF. CDR3 nucleotides: TGTGCCACCAGCAGTGTAACACGGCCAGGGGAACTTGGGGAGCAGTACTTC.

CDR3 amino acids: CASSLSTVNTGELFF. The CDR3, as DNA: TGTGCCAGCAGTCTCTCGACAGTCAACACCGGGGAGCTGTTTTTT. The rearrangement links TRBV2 to TRBJ2-2; D is possibly TRBD1 (5 bases). Trimming took off 5 bases at V and 2 bases at J, with 12 bases between the two ends. CDR3 length: 15 amino acids. The germline gives CDR1 SNHLY, CDR2 FYNNEI.

This clonotype was counted many times. A read error may account for a junction end that differs from germline. The chain couples TRBV5-1 to TRBJ2-3, with 13 bases aligning to TRBD2. The germline CDR1 and CDR2 sequences are SGHRS and YFSETQ. The CDR3 has 15 residues. The CDR3 reads CASSLGLAGADTQYF. In nucleotides, the CDR3 is TGTGCCAGCAGCTTAGGACTAGCGGGAGCAGATACGCAGTATTTT.

At least ten counts were recorded for this clonotype. The chain recombines TRBV6-1 with TRBJ1-1; perhaps TRBD1 as D (5 bases). V was cut by 7 bases and J by 5 bases, with 17 bases left in between. Germline CDR1 and CDR2: MNHNS and SASEGT. This CDR3 is built from 14 residues. As DNA, the CDR3 is TGTGCCAGCAATACCGGGACGGTTAAAACTGAAGCTTTCTTT. It yields the protein CASNTGTVKTEAFF.

V is TRBV6-9 and J is TRBJ2-1, with 7 nucleotides matching TRBD2. CDR3 length equals 13 residues. V was pared by 2 bases and J by 7 bases, with 2 bases of the junction left unmatched. Germline-derived CDR1 and CDR2 are MNHGY and SVAAGI. CDR3 nucleotide sequence: TGTGCCAGCAGTTATAATAGCGGGAATGAGCAGTTCTTC. Translation: CASSYNSGNEQFF.

This clonotype was recorded many times. The V and J genes are TRBV30 and TRBJ1-1; 8 bases fit TRBD1. V shed 6 bases and J 5 bases; nucleotides not matched to a gene: 8. CDR1 GTSNPN and CDR2 SVGIG come from the germline V gene (reference sequence). The CDR3 sequence is 13 residues long. The CDR3 reads CACESGGSTEAFF. The CDR3 region has the DNA TGTGCCTGCGAATCAGGGGGCAGTACTGAAGCTTTCTTT.

A few counts support this clonotype. The chain carries TRBV13 and TRBJ2-4; the match to TRBD2 covers 11 bases. CDR1 PRHDT and CDR2 FYEKMQ come from the germline V gene (reference sequence). The CDR3 totals 18 residues. J was trimmed by 0 bases and V by 5 bases; bases with no gene match: 9. CDR3 region: CASSVTPGTSGAKNIQYF. DNA for the CDR3: TGTGCCAGCAGCGTAACCCCTGGGACTAGCGGAGCCAAAAACATTCAGTACTTC.

V and J are TRBV7-9 and TRBJ2-5; weak D call: TRBD2 (5 bases). CDR1 and CDR2 from the germline V gene are SEHNR and FQNEAQ (reference sequence). Trimming took off 2 bases at V and 4 bases at J, with 14 bases between the two ends. The CDR3 extends over 15 amino acids. The CDR3 bases are TGTGCCAGCAGCTTAAAGGCGGGCCGGGGAGAGACCCAGTACTTC. As protein: CASSLKAGRGETQYF.

The gene calls are TRBV6-1 and TRBJ1-1; D is uncertain. There are 14 residues in the CDR3. V shed 7 bases and J shed 0 bases, with 12 bases lying between them. The germline V gene has CDR1 MNHNS and CDR2 SASEGT. The CDR3 loop is CASTLLILNTEAFF. CDR3 in DNA: TGTGCCAGCACCCTACTGATTCTGAACACTGAAGCTTTCTTT.